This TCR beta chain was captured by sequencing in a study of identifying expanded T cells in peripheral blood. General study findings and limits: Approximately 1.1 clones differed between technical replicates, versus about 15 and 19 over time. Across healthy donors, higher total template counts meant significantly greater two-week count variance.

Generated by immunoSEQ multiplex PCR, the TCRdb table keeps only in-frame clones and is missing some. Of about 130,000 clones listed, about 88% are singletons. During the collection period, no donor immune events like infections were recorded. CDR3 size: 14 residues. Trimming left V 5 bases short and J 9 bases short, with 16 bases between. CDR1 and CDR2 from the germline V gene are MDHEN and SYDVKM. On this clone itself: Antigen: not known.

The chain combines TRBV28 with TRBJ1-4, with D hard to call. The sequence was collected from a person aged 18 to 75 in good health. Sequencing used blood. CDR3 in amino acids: CASSLSHTQQKLFF. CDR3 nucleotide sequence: TGTGCCAGCAGTCTTTCCCACACTCAACAAAAACTGTTTTTT.